This is a list of T cell receptor beta chains from one sample in a study of shared clonotypes between healthy human individuals. Assay used: immunoSEQ multiplex PCR; TCRdb lists only in-frame clones, some missing. The data contain under 1,100,000 clones, approximately 80% of them singletons. Sequencing used memory CD4+ T cells from PBMCs. The receptor source for this set is a man younger than 35 in good health. Some clones in this sample may be carry-over from other donors' samples. CDR3s include the opening cysteine and the closing phenylalanine or tryptophan. D genes are given only for firm matches. Only some rows state a clone size, as once, few, many or a class for expanded clones.

d_call: TRBD2; v_call: TRBV28; cdr3_length: 16; clone_size: NA; j_call: TRBJ2-1; cdr3_nt: TGTGCCAGCAGTGTCCTGACTAGCCGAGGATACAATGAGCAGTTCTTC; cdr3_aa: CASSVLTSRGYNEQFF
d_call: TRBD2; v_call: TRBV9; cdr3_length: 21; clone_size: NA; j_call: TRBJ2-1; cdr3_nt: TGTGCCAGCAGCGCTCAACACGGACAGGGGCTAGCGGGAGGATCCTACAATGAGCAGTTCTTC; cdr3_aa: CASSAQHGQGLAGGSYNEQFF
d_call: TRBD2; v_call: TRBV5-4; cdr3_length: 19; clone_size: NA; j_call: TRBJ2-2; cdr3_nt: TGTGCCAGCAGCCCCGGGCCAGCGGCGGGAGGGCCAGGTGGCGGGGAGCTGTTTTTT; cdr3_aa: CASSPGPAAGGPGGGELFF
d_call: NA; v_call: TRBV11-3; cdr3_length: 12; clone_size: NA; j_call: TRBJ2-1; cdr3_nt: TGTGCCAGCAGCTTTAGGAAAGGTGAGCAGTTCTTC; cdr3_aa: CASSFRKGEQFF
d_call: NA; v_call: TRBV6-6; cdr3_length: 13; clone_size: NA; j_call: TRBJ1-1; cdr3_nt: TGTGCCAGCAGTTATCTGTCGAACACTGAAGCTTTCTTT; cdr3_aa: CASSYLSNTEAFF
d_call: NA; v_call: TRBV6-1; cdr3_length: 15; clone_size: NA; j_call: TRBJ2-1; cdr3_nt: TGTGCCAGCAGTGAAGGGAGCCAACTTTACAATGAGCAGTTCTTC; cdr3_aa: CASSEGSQLYNEQFF
d_call: NA; v_call: TRBV7-9; cdr3_length: 15; clone_size: many; j_call: TRBJ2-6; cdr3_nt: TGTGCCAGCAGCCCCCGGGGGTCTGGGGCCAACGTCCTGACTTTC; cdr3_aa: CASSPRGSGANVLTF
d_call: NA; v_call: TRBV5-4; cdr3_length: 14; clone_size: NA; j_call: TRBJ2-5; cdr3_nt: TGTGCCAGCAGCTTGGACCCAGACCAAGAGACCCAGTACTTC; cdr3_aa: CASSLDPDQETQYF
d_call: NA; v_call: TRBV10-2; cdr3_length: 15; clone_size: few; j_call: TRBJ1-3; cdr3_nt: TGCGCCAGCAGTGACTCGGAAGGTTTTGGAAACACCATATATTTT; cdr3_aa: CASSDSEGFGNTIYF
d_call: NA; v_call: TRBV19; cdr3_length: 16; clone_size: few; j_call: TRBJ2-2; cdr3_nt: TGTGCCAGTAGTCCCCGACTCCCTGCCGGGACCGGGGAGCTGTTTTTT; cdr3_aa: CASSPRLPAGTGELFF
d_call: NA; v_call: TRBV10-3; cdr3_length: 16; clone_size: NA; j_call: TRBJ1-3; cdr3_nt: TGTGCCATCAGTGGTTCCGTCTGGCAGGGCGGAAACACCATATATTTT; cdr3_aa: CAISGSVWQGGNTIYF
d_call: NA; v_call: TRBV6-6; cdr3_length: 16; clone_size: few; j_call: TRBJ1-1; cdr3_nt: TGTGCCAGCACCGGGTTACTCGGGCGAGGATACACTGAAGCTTTCTTT; cdr3_aa: CASTGLLGRGYTEAFF
d_call: NA; v_call: TRBV14; cdr3_length: 12; clone_size: NA; j_call: TRBJ1-6; cdr3_nt: TGTGCCAGCAGCCAAGATCTTTCACCCCTCCACTTT; cdr3_aa: CASSQDLSPLHF
d_call: NA; v_call: TRBV18; cdr3_length: 13; clone_size: many; j_call: TRBJ2-7; cdr3_nt: TGTGCCAGCTCACCGCGACTAATCCACGAGCAGTACTTC; cdr3_aa: CASSPRLIHEQYF
d_call: NA; v_call: TRBV5-3; cdr3_length: 12; clone_size: once; j_call: TRBJ2-3; cdr3_nt: TGTGCCAGAGGGGTCTGGGCAGATACGCAGTATTTT; cdr3_aa: CARGVWADTQYF
d_call: NA; v_call: TRBV2; cdr3_length: 11; clone_size: NA; j_call: TRBJ2-1; cdr3_nt: TGTGCCACCGAAGGGGTCCATGAGCAGTTCTTC; cdr3_aa: CATEGVHEQFF
d_call: NA; v_call: TRBV5-1; cdr3_length: 16; clone_size: NA; j_call: TRBJ2-3; cdr3_nt: TGCGCCAGCAGCTTGGCTAGGGGGGTCGATGGAGATACGCAGTATTTT; cdr3_aa: CASSLARGVDGDTQYF
d_call: NA; v_call: TRBV4-1; cdr3_length: 14; clone_size: NA; j_call: TRBJ1-1; cdr3_nt: TGCGCCAGCAGCCAAGGTTGGGGTAACACTGAAGCTTTCTTT; cdr3_aa: CASSQGWGNTEAFF
d_call: NA; v_call: TRBV29-1; cdr3_length: 12; clone_size: NA; j_call: TRBJ1-4; cdr3_nt: TGCAGCGTTGTCACCAGCGGTGAAAAACTGTTTTTT; cdr3_aa: CSVVTSGEKLFF
d_call: NA; v_call: TRBV2; cdr3_length: 12; clone_size: NA; j_call: TRBJ1-4; cdr3_nt: TGTGCCAGCAGTGGAGACGACATGGAACTGTTTTTT; cdr3_aa: CASSGDDMELFF
d_call: NA; v_call: TRBV30; cdr3_length: 13; clone_size: NA; j_call: TRBJ1-1; cdr3_nt: TGTGCCTGGAGTGCAGGAAGGGACACTGAAGCTTTCTTT; cdr3_aa: CAWSAGRDTEAFF
d_call: NA; v_call: TRBV5-6; cdr3_length: 14; clone_size: NA; j_call: TRBJ2-1; cdr3_nt: TGTGCCAGCAGCCGCGGGACTGTATACAATGAGCAGTTCTTC; cdr3_aa: CASSRGTVYNEQFF
d_call: NA; v_call: TRBV15; cdr3_length: 15; clone_size: NA; j_call: TRBJ2-5; cdr3_nt: TGTGCCACCCGGCGGGGGCGCCAGAGTGTGGAGACCCAGTACTTC; cdr3_aa: CATRRGRQSVETQYF
d_call: TRBD1; v_call: TRBV4-3; cdr3_length: 15; clone_size: NA; j_call: TRBJ2-7; cdr3_nt: TGCGCCAGCAGCCCCCGGGACAGGGACTTCTACGAGCAGTACTTC; cdr3_aa: CASSPRDRDFYEQYF
d_call: NA; v_call: TRBV29-1; cdr3_length: 16; clone_size: NA; j_call: TRBJ2-1; cdr3_nt: TGCAGCGCCGCCGGGGACTTCCTAGGGGCCTACAATGAGCAGTTCTTC; cdr3_aa: CSAAGDFLGAYNEQFF
d_call: NA; v_call: TRBV15; cdr3_length: 15; clone_size: NA; j_call: TRBJ2-7; cdr3_nt: TGTGCCACCAGCAGAGAGGTTGGGACGCTATACGAGCAGTACTTC; cdr3_aa: CATSREVGTLYEQYF
d_call: NA; v_call: TRBV19; cdr3_length: 15; clone_size: NA; j_call: TRBJ1-1; cdr3_nt: TGTGCCAGTAGTGGGACAAGGACCCAGGACACTGAAGCTTTCTTT; cdr3_aa: CASSGTRTQDTEAFF
d_call: NA; v_call: TRBV11-2; cdr3_length: 16; clone_size: NA; j_call: TRBJ1-3; cdr3_nt: TGTGCCAGCAGCTCCCTGGGCGGAGCCTCTGGAAACACCATATATTTT; cdr3_aa: CASSSLGGASGNTIYF
d_call: NA; v_call: TRBV11-2; cdr3_length: 12; clone_size: NA; j_call: TRBJ2-2; cdr3_nt: TGTGCCAGCAGCCGTACATCCGGGGAGCTGTTTTTT; cdr3_aa: CASSRTSGELFF
d_call: NA; v_call: TRBV4-1; cdr3_length: 14; clone_size: NA; j_call: TRBJ2-5; cdr3_nt: TGCGCCAGCAGCCAAGCTCTGAGCCAAGAGACCCAGTACTTC; cdr3_aa: CASSQALSQETQYF
d_call: NA; v_call: TRBV30; cdr3_length: 11; clone_size: NA; j_call: TRBJ2-4; cdr3_nt: TGTGCCTGGAACGCCGCAAACATTCAGTACTTC; cdr3_aa: CAWNAANIQYF
d_call: TRBD2; v_call: TRBV2; cdr3_length: 15; clone_size: NA; j_call: TRBJ2-3; cdr3_nt: TGTGCCAGCTTAGCGGGAGGGCTGGCCACAGATACGCAGTATTTT; cdr3_aa: CASLAGGLATDTQYF
d_call: NA; v_call: TRBV6-1; cdr3_length: 15; clone_size: NA; j_call: TRBJ2-3; cdr3_nt: TGTGCCAGCAGGTGGGGGGGACAGGACACAGATACGCAGTATTTT; cdr3_aa: CASRWGGQDTDTQYF
d_call: NA; v_call: TRBV7-9; cdr3_length: 13; clone_size: NA; j_call: TRBJ2-5; cdr3_nt: TGTGCCAGCAGCTCCGGACAGCTAGAGACCCAGTACTTC; cdr3_aa: CASSSGQLETQYF
d_call: NA; v_call: TRBV11-2; cdr3_length: 15; clone_size: once; j_call: TRBJ1-2; cdr3_nt: TGTGCCAGCAGCCCCTTAATCGGCGGGACCTATGGCTACACCTTC; cdr3_aa: CASSPLIGGTYGYTF
d_call: NA; v_call: TRBV28; cdr3_length: 13; clone_size: NA; j_call: TRBJ1-4; cdr3_nt: TGTGCCAGCAGTTTGACACAGCTCGAAAAACTGTTTTTT; cdr3_aa: CASSLTQLEKLFF
d_call: NA; v_call: TRBV2; cdr3_length: 12; clone_size: NA; j_call: TRBJ1-3; cdr3_nt: TGTGCCAGCAGTGAGTTCCGGGACACCATATATTTT; cdr3_aa: CASSEFRDTIYF
d_call: TRBD1; v_call: TRBV10-1; cdr3_length: 15; clone_size: few; j_call: TRBJ1-2; cdr3_nt: TGCGCCAGCACCGTACTGGCGACAGGGGGTCGTGGCTACACCTTC; cdr3_aa: CASTVLATGGRGYTF
d_call: TRBD2; v_call: TRBV9; cdr3_length: 14; clone_size: NA; j_call: TRBJ2-7; cdr3_nt: TGTGCCACCCACGGACTAGCGGGAAGGTACGAGCAGTACTTC; cdr3_aa: CATHGLAGRYEQYF
d_call: NA; v_call: TRBV2; cdr3_length: 13; clone_size: NA; j_call: TRBJ1-4; cdr3_nt: TGTGCCAGCGCCCGGGAACACGGGGAAAAACTGTTTTTT; cdr3_aa: CASAREHGEKLFF
d_call: NA; v_call: TRBV6-5; cdr3_length: 15; clone_size: few; j_call: TRBJ1-1; cdr3_nt: TGTGCCAGCAGACCCCAAGACGGAATGAACACTGAAGCTTTCTTT; cdr3_aa: CASRPQDGMNTEAFF
d_call: NA; v_call: TRBV29-1; cdr3_length: 13; clone_size: many; j_call: TRBJ2-1; cdr3_nt: TGCAGCGTTGGGCAGGGACCCTACAATGAGCAGTTCTTC; cdr3_aa: CSVGQGPYNEQFF
d_call: NA; v_call: TRBV27; cdr3_length: 13; clone_size: NA; j_call: TRBJ1-1; cdr3_nt: TGTGCCAGCCGCCGATACTCAACAACTGAAGCTTTCTTT; cdr3_aa: CASRRYSTTEAFF
d_call: TRBD2; v_call: TRBV5-1; cdr3_length: 17; clone_size: NA; j_call: TRBJ2-2; cdr3_nt: TGCGCCAGCAGTAACGGGGGGACTAGCCGGAACACCGGGGAGCTGTTTTTT; cdr3_aa: CASSNGGTSRNTGELFF
d_call: TRBD2; v_call: TRBV30; cdr3_length: 15; clone_size: NA; j_call: TRBJ2-5; cdr3_nt: TGTGCCTGGAACCAATGGGGTAGCGGGACAGAGACCCAGTACTTC; cdr3_aa: CAWNQWGSGTETQYF
d_call: NA; v_call: TRBV7-9; cdr3_length: 15; clone_size: NA; j_call: TRBJ2-3; cdr3_nt: TGTGCCAGCAGCTTACAGCGGGCAAGCACAGATACGCAGTATTTT; cdr3_aa: CASSLQRASTDTQYF
d_call: TRBD1; v_call: TRBV10-3; cdr3_length: 12; clone_size: NA; j_call: TRBJ1-1; cdr3_nt: TGTGCCATCAGTGGACAGGGAAATGAAGCTTTCTTT; cdr3_aa: CAISGQGNEAFF